This T cell receptor (beta chain) appears in the sequencing data of a study of identical twins. General study findings and limits: Twin-shared out-of-frame alpha sequences showed excess low generation probability. While abundant cord blood beta clonotypes carried fewer insertions, memory repertoires showed no such pattern.

To note about this clonotype: Its specificity is unknown.

In germline, CDR1 is DFQATT, CDR2 SNEGSKA (reference sequence). The junction had 3 bases not matched to a gene; V was cut back by 2 bases and J by 3 bases. This CDR3 is built from 13 residues. A universal primer site was incorporated via template switching, and the cDNA contained unique molecular identifiers. TCRdb independently ran MiXCR on the 5' RACE reads; one entry per CDR3 protein. The sample contains about 690,000 distinct CDR3 sequences, roughly 6% of which appear only once. The V gene is TRBV20-1, the J gene TRBJ1-2, with 7 nucleotides matching TRBD1. This TCR was recovered from a man aged 18 to 29 in good health. The sequencing input was naive T cells sorted from blood. The CDR3 DNA sequence: TGCAGTGCTAGACCGACAGGGTACTATGGCTACACCTTC. Protein sequence: CSARPTGYYGYTF.